This TCR beta chain stems from a study of Ad26.COV2.S vaccination and SARS-CoV-2 variants. Study overall: Once, or twice with 56 days between doses, Ad26.COV2.S was given intramuscularly.

Some clones are missing from TCRdb's copy, which holds only in-frame ones; the method was immunoSEQ multiplex PCR. Here the sample spans around 500,000 clones, 80% to 90% being singletons. Treatment of the sample: some 19 received Ad26.COV2.S at low or high dose, single or two shots; about 5 received placebo; per-sample allocation not given. The samples date from day 63 after the first vaccine or placebo injection. Sequenced material: peripheral blood, taken in a trial of Ad26.COV2.S vaccine versus placebo. This clonotype was sampled from a person between 18 and 59 years old who received the Ad26.COV2.S COVID-19 vaccine or a placebo.

The DNA for the CDR3 is TGTGCCTGGAGGACTAGCGGGCAAGAGACCCAGTACTTC. Amino acid sequence: CAWRTSGQETQYF. This rearrangement joins TRBV30 to TRBJ2-5; 10 bases are a match to TRBD2. This CDR3 has 13 amino acids. The V gene end was trimmed by 3 bases and the J gene end by 2 bases; junction bases not matched to a gene: 0. Germline V gene data show CDR1 as GTSNPN and CDR2 as SVGIG (reference sequence).